One sample yielded the 5 T cell receptor beta chains listed below, sequenced in a study of identical twins. TCRdb reanalysed the 5' RACE reads using MiXCR and keeps one entry per CDR3 protein. There are around 370,000 distinct CDR3 sequences in the sample; approximately 9.1% occur only once, and roughly 9% lies in the top ten. Sequenced sample: naive T cells sorted from blood. The receptors were gathered from a woman between 45 and 60 years old in good health.

This clonotype showed up just a few times. The chain combines TRBV29-1 with TRBJ2-3, with D possibly matching TRBD2 (6 bases). The CDR3 has 15 amino acids. V lost 2 bases and J lost 4, with 16 bases in between. The V gene's germline CDR1 is SQVTM and CDR2 ANQGSEA. The CDR3 sequence: CSVERWRGEADTQYF. DNA for the CDR3: TGCAGCGTTGAACGTTGGCGGGGAGAGGCAGATACGCAGTATTTT.

V gene TRBV5-1 combines with J gene TRBJ2-1; 13 positions agree with TRBD2. Germline V lookup: CDR1 SGHRS, CDR2 YFSETQ. The CDR3 loop spans 17 amino acids. The junction had 11 bases not matched to a gene; V was cut back by 2 bases and J by 9 bases. CDR3 DNA sequence: TGCGCCAGCAGCTTAGGGGCGGGGACTAGCGGGACGGGTGAGCAGTTCTTC. Amino acid sequence: CASSLGAGTSGTGEQFF.

This clonotype was observed a few times. The chain links TRBV5-1 to TRBJ2-7; the match to TRBD2 covers 11 bases. Trimming cost V 3 bases and J 3 bases; bases outside gene matches: 2. Germline assignment: CDR1 SGHRS and CDR2 YFSETQ. CDR3 size: 14 residues. Here the CDR3 reads CASSYTSGGYEQYF. CDR3 nucleotides: TGCGCCAGCAGCTACACTAGCGGGGGCTACGAGCAGTACTTC.

Only a few counts were recorded for this clonotype. V gene TRBV12-3 or TRBV12-4 combines with J gene TRBJ1-1; no reliable D call. The CDR3 covers 11 residues. Trimming removed 3 bases at V and 8 bases at J, with 7 bases between. The DNA for the CDR3 is TGTGCCAGCAGTTTTGAGGCCGAAGCTTTCTTT. Protein sequence: CASSFEAEAFF.

This clonotype was seen repeatedly, ten times or more. The rearrangement uses TRBV28 and TRBJ2-1; TRBD2 matches 8 bases. With 6 bases clipped from V and 7 bases from J, the junction kept 17 bases outside the gene matches. Germline CDR1 MDHEN, CDR2 SYDVKM. CDR3 length: 17 amino acids. In DNA form, the CDR3 reads TGTGCCAGCAGCCACGCGACTAGCGTTGTCAATGTAAATGAGCAGTTCTTC. Translated: CASSHATSVVNVNEQFF. The full variable domain, its missing parts supplied by reference TRBV28 and TRBJ2-1, is DVKVTQSSRYLVKRTGEKVFLECVQDMDHENMFWYRQDPGLGLRLIYFSYDVKMKEKGDIPEGYSVSREKKERFSLILESASTNQTSMYLCASSHATSVVNVNEQFFGPGTRLTVL.